This T cell receptor (beta chain) was obtained from a study of OX40 agonist ivuxolimab in advanced cancers. Overall study: Mean age about 60 years, range 23 to 79; about 81% male.

Comments on this clone: Antigen: not known.

Autoimmune disease history or systemic immunosuppression led to patients being barred. Per germline, CDR1 SEHNR and CDR2 FQNEAQ (reference sequence). The ends were cut back, 0 bases at V and 3 bases at J, with 11 bases in the middle. The CDR3 sequence is 15 residues long. Study findings and constraints: Clonal expansion was seen in CD4+ and CD8+ blood T cells by week 6 at 0.1 to 3.0 mg/kg.

Assay: immunoSEQ multiplex PCR; the TCRdb copy retains only in-frame clones and omits some. The sample yields 91,000 or so clones, roughly 95% seen once. This sequence originates from an adult with an advanced solid tumor such as melanoma, head and neck, liver or kidney cancer. The chain uses TRBV7-9 and TRBJ1-1, with no clear D. The sequencing here drew on CD4+ or CD8+ T cells sorted from blood, taken in a trial of the OX40 agonist ivuxolimab. The CDR3 spells CASSLASKGYTEAFF. The CDR3 DNA follows: TGTGCCAGCAGCTTAGCGTCGAAGGGTTACACTGAAGCTTTCTTT.